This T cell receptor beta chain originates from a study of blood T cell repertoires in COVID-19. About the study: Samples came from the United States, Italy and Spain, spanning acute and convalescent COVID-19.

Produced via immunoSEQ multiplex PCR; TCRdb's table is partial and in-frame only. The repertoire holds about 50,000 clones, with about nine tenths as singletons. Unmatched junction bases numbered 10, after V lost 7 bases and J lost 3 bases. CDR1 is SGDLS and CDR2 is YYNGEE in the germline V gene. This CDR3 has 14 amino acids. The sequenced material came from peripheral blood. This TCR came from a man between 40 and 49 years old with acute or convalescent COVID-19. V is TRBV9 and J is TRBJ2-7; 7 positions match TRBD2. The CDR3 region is CASGSGGWGYEQYF. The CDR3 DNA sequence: TGTGCCAGCGGATCGGGAGGATGGGGCTACGAGCAGTACTTC.